This T cell receptor (beta chain) was observed in a study of cytomegalovirus exposure and HLA in healthy donors (dated by TCRdb to about 2017). For the study in its entirety: The 666 repertoires of the first cohort and the 120 validation repertoires were produced on the same platform, according to a later analysis. The study aimed to test whether signatures of past pathogen exposure could be identified by cataloging public T cell receptors. Besides the first cohort of approximately 670 subjects, a separate validation cohort made up of 120 different subjects was used. High-throughput TCR immunosequencing, statistical association of individual TCRs with disease status, and machine learning were combined to predict cytomegalovirus infection status. What the authors observed across the whole study: The study listed 164 TCR beta chains as associated with cytomegalovirus. All 120 or so repertoires were used to score co-occurrence in the validation cohort in a later analysis, because that analysis had no HLA typing for the cohort. A few of the identified cytomegalovirus-associated TCR beta chains were confirmed in vitro to be specific for cytomegalovirus antigens. It was suggested by the authors that the approach could potentially be generalized to other disease states and immunological phenotypes. While some public TCRs were present in many individuals, most TCR sequences turned up only very rarely across donors. In both the original and validation cohorts, the classifier was reported to diagnose cytomegalovirus status with high specificity and sensitivity. A later analysis found that TCRs clustered in the first cohort also tended to co-occur in the 95 to 150 validation repertoires, with approximately 94% of cluster scores above 0.

Donors formed part of the validation cohort, which comprised 120 subjects and was distinct from the first cohort of 670 or so subjects. Receptor amplification or capture employed the immunoSEQ multiplex PCR assay. In the original analysis: To diagnose cytomegalovirus status from the catalog of TCR beta chain sequences, a statistical classification framework was built. In its TCRdb copy, this immuneACCESS table keeps in-frame sequences only and misses some clones. Where compared with another copy, unresolved V genes explain less than half of these, and the others have no known cause. D and trimming come from the DNA, and the V and J calls and clone size come from that table. A total of fewer than 200,000 clones appear in this sample, 80% to 90% of them only once. The ten biggest clones cover more than 1.2% of the sample. With respect to this clone: Its specific antigen is unknown. No base-level quality is on record; no much larger clone is a single base apart.

The CDR3 runs 15 amino acids, cysteine and phenylalanine included. Solely the CDR3 DNA is kept, with 45 bases framed from the first base. V ends up 6 bases short and J 6 bases short, with an unmatched junction base count of 13. CDR1 MNHEY and CDR2 SMNVEV were looked up in the germline V gene (reference sequence). The TCR sequence derives from a woman aged 25 to 39 in good health and CMV-seronegative. Sequenced sample: PBMCs. Recombination linked TRBV27 to TRBJ2-7, with TRBD1 identical over 8 junction bases. The sequence in DNA is TGTGCCAGCAGATTAAAGACAGGGGCCAGCATCGAGCAGTACTTC. It specifies CASRLKTGASIEQYF.